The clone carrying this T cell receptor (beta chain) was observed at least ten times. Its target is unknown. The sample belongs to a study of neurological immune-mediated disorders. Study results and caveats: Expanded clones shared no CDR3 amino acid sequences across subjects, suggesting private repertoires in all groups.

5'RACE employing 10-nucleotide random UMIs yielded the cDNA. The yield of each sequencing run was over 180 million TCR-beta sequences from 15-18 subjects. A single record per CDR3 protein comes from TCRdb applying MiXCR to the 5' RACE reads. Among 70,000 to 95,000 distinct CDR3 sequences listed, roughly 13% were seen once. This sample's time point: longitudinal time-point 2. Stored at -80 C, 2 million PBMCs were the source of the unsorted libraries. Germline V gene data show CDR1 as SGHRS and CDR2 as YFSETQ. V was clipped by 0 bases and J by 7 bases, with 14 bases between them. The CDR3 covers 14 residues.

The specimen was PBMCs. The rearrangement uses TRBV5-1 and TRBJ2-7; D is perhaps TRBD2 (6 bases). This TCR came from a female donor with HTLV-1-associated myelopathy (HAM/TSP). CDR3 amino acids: CASSLGGEGREQYF. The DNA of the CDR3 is TGCGCCAGCAGCTTGGGCGGGGAAGGAAGGGAGCAGTACTTC.